One T cell receptor beta chain is described in this entry. The antigen is not known. V lost 5 bases to trimming and J lost 5 bases, with 12 bases between them. The CDR3 is 13 residues long. The V gene's germline CDR1 is SGHVS and CDR2 FQNEAQ. This sample stems from a study of T cell responses to AZD1222 COVID-19 vaccine. Study outcomes and limitations: Spike-specific TCR breadth and depth rose after two AZD1222 doses. Mapped onto spike, vaccine-associated CD4 TCRs spanned it and were dominant at 160-218 and 743-854. White British ancestry dominated among donors, who included more females, and clonal diversity was possibly underestimated.

Clones were sequenced by immunoSEQ multiplex PCR, and TCRdb holds only the in-frame ones, with some missing. The top ten hold roughly 5% of the sample, which has about 88,000 clones, approximately 89% seen once. The sequences come from peripheral blood, collected on day 0 of MenACWY control vaccination. This chain links TRBV7-8 with TRBJ1-1, with D uncertain. This clonotype was sampled from an adult in good health. In nucleotides, the CDR3 is TGTGCCAGCAGCCCGAACGCGAGGACTGAAGCTTTCTTT. This translates into CASSPNARTEAFF.